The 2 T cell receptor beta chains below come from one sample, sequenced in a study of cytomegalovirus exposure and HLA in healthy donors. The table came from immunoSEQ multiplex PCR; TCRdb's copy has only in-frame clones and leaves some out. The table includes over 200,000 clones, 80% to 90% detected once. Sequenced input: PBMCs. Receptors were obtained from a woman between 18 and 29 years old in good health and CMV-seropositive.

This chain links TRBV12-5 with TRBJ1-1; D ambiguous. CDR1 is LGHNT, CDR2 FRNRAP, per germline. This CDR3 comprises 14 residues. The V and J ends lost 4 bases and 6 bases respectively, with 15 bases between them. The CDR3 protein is CASGSRVGLAEAFF. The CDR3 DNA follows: TGTGCTAGTGGTTCTCGGGTAGGTTTGGCTGAAGCTTTCTTT.

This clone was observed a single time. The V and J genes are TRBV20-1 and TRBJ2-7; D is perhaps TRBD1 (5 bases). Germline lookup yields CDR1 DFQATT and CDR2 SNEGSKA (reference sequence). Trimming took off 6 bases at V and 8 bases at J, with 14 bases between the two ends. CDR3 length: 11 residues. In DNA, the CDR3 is TGCAGTGCCTGGGGTTCAGGGAAGCAGTACTTC. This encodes CSAWGSGKQYF.